Listed below are T cell receptor beta chains from one sample, sequenced in a study of CD8 T cells in Susac syndrome. TCRdb re-analysed the immunoSEQ multiplex PCR reads in MiXCR, keeping a single row per CDR3 protein. The sample lists about 120,000 distinct CDR3 sequences, 85% to 95% seen once, with approximately 0.12% in the top ten. The sample comprised CD8+ T cells from PBMCs. These receptors were taken from a human donor in good health. CDR3s include the opening cysteine and the closing phenylalanine or tryptophan. A D gene is named only where the DNA matches it firmly. Some rows mark clone size as missing; the rest say once, few, many or name a class of expanded clone.

V: TRBV5-6; D: -; J: TRBJ2-7; size: -; CDR3: CASSSDPPNEQYF; DNA: TGTGCCAGCAGCTCGGACCCGCCCAACGAGCAGTACTTC
V: TRBV4-3; D: -; J: TRBJ2-2; size: -; CDR3: CASSQAETGELFF; DNA: TGCGCCAGCAGCCAAGCCGAGACGGGGGAGCTGTTTTTT
V: TRBV5-4; D: -; J: TRBJ2-3; size: -; CDR3: CASSLTTTDTQYF; DNA: TGTGCCAGCAGCTTGACCACCACAGATACGCAGTATTTT
V: TRBV4-1; D: -; J: TRBJ2-7; size: -; CDR3: CASSQAGPLSYEQYF; DNA: TGCGCCAGCAGCCAAGCAGGGCCTCTCTCCTACGAGCAGTACTTC
V: TRBV7-2; D: -; J: TRBJ1-1; size: -; CDR3: CASSSGLGIGRAFF; DNA: TGTGCCAGCAGCTCCGGGTTGGGAATCGGGAGGGCTTTCTTT
V: TRBV7-9; D: -; J: TRBJ2-6; size: -; CDR3: CASSLVGTGANVLTF; DNA: TGTGCCAGCAGCTTAGTCGGTACAGGGGCCAACGTCCTGACTTTC
V: TRBV20-1; D: -; J: TRBJ1-6; size: -; CDR3: CSARAEGLINSPLHF; DNA: TGCAGTGCTCGGGCGGAGGGACTGATAAATTCACCCCTCCACTTT
V: TRBV29-1; D: -; J: TRBJ2-1; size: -; CDR3: CSAGESYNEQFF; DNA: TGCAGCGCCGGGGAGTCCTACAATGAGCAGTTCTTC
V: TRBV4-2; D: TRBD1; J: TRBJ1-1; size: -; CDR3: CASSRDRATEAFF; DNA: TGTGCCAGCAGCCGGGACAGGGCCACTGAAGCTTTCTTT
V: TRBV29-1; D: -; J: TRBJ1-2; size: once; CDR3: CSVEGGSYGYTF; DNA: TGCAGCGTTGAGGGGGGATCGTATGGCTACACCTTC
V: TRBV6-2/TRBV6-3; D: -; J: TRBJ1-5; size: -; CDR3: CASSYRGNQPQHF; DNA: TGTGCCAGCAGTTATCGGGGCAATCAGCCCCAGCATTTT
V: TRBV3-1; D: TRBD2; J: TRBJ2-3; size: -; CDR3: CASGSSGSSTDTQYF; DNA: TGTGCCAGCGGTTCTAGCGGGAGCAGCACAGATACGCAGTATTTT
V: TRBV30; D: TRBD2; J: TRBJ2-1; size: -; CDR3: CAWSKGTSGLNNEQFF; DNA: TGTGCCTGGAGTAAAGGGACTAGCGGGCTTAACAATGAGCAGTTCTTC
V: TRBV7-7; D: -; J: TRBJ2-1; size: -; CDR3: CASSFRDAGEQFF; DNA: TGTGCTAGCAGCTTTCGGGACGCGGGTGAGCAGTTCTTC
V: TRBV7-2; D: TRBD1; J: TRBJ1-6; size: -; CDR3: CAISLTGARDPLHF; DNA: TGTGCCATCAGCCTAACAGGGGCCCGTGATCCGCTCCACTTT
V: TRBV20-1; D: -; J: TRBJ2-2; size: -; CDR3: CSAGGAAFYSNTGELFF; DNA: TGCAGTGCTGGAGGCGCCGCTTTTTACTCGAACACCGGGGAGCTGTTTTTT
V: TRBV6-2/TRBV6-3; D: -; J: TRBJ1-5; size: -; CDR3: CASSQTGLINSNQPQHF; DNA: TGTGCCAGCAGCCAAACGGGGTTGATAAATAGCAATCAGCCCCAGCATTTT
V: TRBV19; D: -; J: TRBJ2-3; size: -; CDR3: CASSMRRGIDTQYF; DNA: TGTGCCAGTAGTATGAGACGGGGGATAGATACGCAGTATTTT
V: TRBV5-6; D: -; J: TRBJ2-3; size: -; CDR3: CASNREGGNTDTQYF; DNA: TGTGCCAGCAACCGAGAGGGCGGGAACACAGATACGCAGTATTTT
V: TRBV6-6; D: TRBD2; J: TRBJ2-7; size: -; CDR3: CASSTGLAGLYEQYF; DNA: TGTGCCAGCAGTACGGGACTAGCGGGACTCTACGAGCAGTACTTC
V: TRBV29-1; D: TRBD1; J: TRBJ2-5; size: -; CDR3: CSAQGAKGETQYF; DNA: TGCAGCGCACAGGGGGCAAAGGGAGAGACCCAGTACTTC
V: TRBV6-5; D: -; J: TRBJ2-2; size: -; CDR3: CASSPGDTGELFF; DNA: TGTGCCAGCAGCCCGGGGGACACCGGGGAGCTGTTTTTT
V: TRBV7-6; D: -; J: TRBJ1-3; size: -; CDR3: CASSVGTGNTIYF; DNA: TGTGCCAGCAGCGTGGGAACAGGGAACACCATATATTTT
V: TRBV29-1; D: -; J: TRBJ1-1; size: -; CDR3: CSVNSRTGGAEAFF; DNA: TGCAGCGTTAATTCGAGAACCGGAGGTGCTGAAGCTTTCTTT
V: TRBV20-1; D: -; J: TRBJ2-2; size: -; CDR3: CSARAGTSTGELFF; DNA: TGCAGTGCTAGGGCCGGGACATCCACCGGGGAGCTGTTTTTT
V: TRBV5-6; D: -; J: TRBJ2-5; size: -; CDR3: CASSVDNQETQYF; DNA: TGTGCCAGCAGCGTGGACAACCAAGAGACCCAGTACTTC
V: TRBV28; D: TRBD2; J: TRBJ2-2; size: -; CDR3: CRAGGVGNGELFF; DNA: TGCCGCGCGGGAGGGGTTGGGAACGGGGAGCTGTTTTTT
V: TRBV5-1; D: TRBD1; J: TRBJ2-4; size: -; CDR3: CASSFGQALNIQYF; DNA: TGCGCCAGCAGCTTCGGACAGGCGTTAAACATTCAGTACTTC
V: TRBV18; D: -; J: TRBJ2-7; size: -; CDR3: CASSLLALEDEQYF; DNA: TGTGCCAGCTCTCTCCTCGCCCTCGAAGACGAGCAGTACTTC
V: TRBV14; D: -; J: TRBJ2-7; size: few; CDR3: CASSQDPSGYEQYF; DNA: TGTGCCAGCAGCCAAGATCCGAGTGGCTACGAGCAGTACTTC
V: TRBV20-1; D: -; J: TRBJ1-3; size: -; CDR3: CSARDMGTGSGNTIYF; DNA: TGCAGTGCTAGAGATATGGGGACGGGGAGTGGAAACACCATATATTTT
V: TRBV7-2; D: -; J: TRBJ1-2; size: -; CDR3: CASSLPVSAGYTF; DNA: TGTGCCAGCAGCTTACCTGTTTCGGCAGGCTACACCTTC
V: TRBV20-1; D: TRBD1; J: TRBJ1-5; size: -; CDR3: CSARHSGTGPNQPQHF; DNA: TGCAGTGCAAGGCATTCCGGGACAGGGCCTAATCAGCCCCAGCATTTT
V: TRBV6-2/TRBV6-3; D: TRBD1; J: TRBJ1-4; size: -; CDR3: CASSPGQGHEKLFF; DNA: TGTGCCAGCAGTCCCGGACAGGGGCACGAAAAACTGTTTTTT
V: TRBV20-1; D: -; J: TRBJ1-5; size: -; CDR3: CSVRGYGNQPQHF; DNA: TGCAGTGTAAGGGGGTATGGCAATCAGCCCCAGCATTTT
V: TRBV4-3; D: -; J: TRBJ1-5; size: few; CDR3: CASSQDGGRNQPQHF; DNA: TGCGCCAGCAGCCAAGATGGGGGCCGGAATCAGCCCCAGCATTTT
V: TRBV29-1; D: TRBD2; J: TRBJ2-1; size: -; CDR3: CSADGLAGTHNEQFF; DNA: TGCAGCGCAGATGGACTAGCGGGAACCCACAATGAGCAGTTCTTC
V: TRBV25-1; D: -; J: TRBJ2-5; size: -; CDR3: CASSDAARTAQTQYF; DNA: TGTGCCAGCAGTGACGCGGCTCGGACCGCGCAGACCCAGTACTTC
V: TRBV29-1; D: -; J: TRBJ1-1; size: -; CDR3: CSVELGTTGAFF; DNA: TGCAGCGTTGAATTAGGGACCACAGGGGCTTTCTTT
V: TRBV28; D: -; J: TRBJ2-7; size: -; CDR3: CASRPGQNNYEQYF; DNA: TGTGCCAGCCGGCCGGGACAAAACAACTACGAGCAGTACTTC
V: TRBV20-1; D: TRBD2; J: TRBJ2-1; size: -; CDR3: CSARDRGTSSYNEQFF; DNA: TGCAGTGCTAGAGATCGGGGGACTAGCTCCTACAATGAGCAGTTCTTC
V: TRBV19; D: -; J: TRBJ2-5; size: -; CDR3: CASSTSREETQYF; DNA: TGTGCCAGTAGCACCTCCAGGGAAGAGACCCAGTACTTC
V: TRBV27; D: -; J: TRBJ2-2; size: -; CDR3: CASSYTQGSAGELFF; DNA: TGTGCCAGCAGTTACACACAGGGTTCCGCCGGGGAGCTGTTTTTT
V: TRBV20-1; D: -; J: TRBJ2-3; size: -; CDR3: CSVRSGLPGATDTQYF; DNA: TGCAGTGTTAGAAGCGGGTTACCTGGGGCCACAGATACGCAGTATTTT
V: TRBV3-1; D: -; J: TRBJ2-1; size: -; CDR3: CASSPLRDARYEQFF; DNA: TGTGCCAGCAGCCCGCTCCGGGACGCCAGGTATGAGCAGTTCTTC
V: TRBV29-1; D: -; J: TRBJ1-2; size: -; CDR3: CSVEVPTGGYTF; DNA: TGCAGCGTTGAGGTCCCGACGGGTGGCTACACCTTC
V: TRBV19; D: -; J: TRBJ1-1; size: few; CDR3: CASSIAGGTEAFF; DNA: TGTGCCAGTAGTATCGCTGGGGGCACTGAAGCTTTCTTT
V: TRBV4-3; D: TRBD2; J: TRBJ2-2; size: -; CDR3: CASSQIAGGTGELFF; DNA: TGCGCCAGCAGCCAAATCGCGGGAGGAACCGGGGAGCTGTTTTTT
V: TRBV6-2/TRBV6-3; D: -; J: TRBJ1-2; size: -; CDR3: CASSRDAAASLYGYTF; DNA: TGTGCCAGCAGTCGCGATGCGGCAGCAAGTCTATATGGCTACACCTTC
V: TRBV12-3/TRBV12-4; D: -; J: TRBJ2-5; size: once; CDR3: CASSPYGETQYF; DNA: TGTGCCAGCAGTCCCTATGGAGAGACCCAGTACTTC